The rows below give T cell receptor beta chains drawn from one sample of a study of T cell responses to AZD1222 COVID-19 vaccine. Libraries were prepared by immunoSEQ multiplex PCR; TCRdb keeps only in-frame clonotypes and omits some of them. The data hold about 140,000 clones, with about 91% observed a single time. The sample consisted of peripheral blood, taken on day 0 of AZD1222 vaccination. All receptors derive from an adult in good health. Each CDR3 is given with its conserved first and last residue. D genes are given only for firm matches. Only some rows state a clone size, as once, few, many or a class for expanded clones.

cdr3_aa: CASSLRTGAAYNEQFF
cdr3_nt: TGTGCCAGCAGCCTAAGAACAGGGGCAGCCTACAATGAGCAGTTCTTC
v_call: TRBV7-7
d_call: TRBD1
j_call: TRBJ2-1
clone_size: NA

cdr3_aa: CASSLQGNSGNTIYF
cdr3_nt: TGTGCCAGCAGCTTACAGGGCAACTCTGGAAACACCATATATTTT
v_call: TRBV11-3
d_call: NA
j_call: TRBJ1-3
clone_size: NA

cdr3_aa: CASKLTSGASGQFF
cdr3_nt: TGTGCCAGCAAGTTAACTAGCGGGGCGTCGGGACAGTTCTTC
v_call: TRBV2
d_call: TRBD2
j_call: TRBJ2-1
clone_size: NA

cdr3_aa: CASSFNPTGGYEQYF
cdr3_nt: TGTGCCAGCAGCTTCAACCCGACAGGGGGGTACGAGCAGTACTTC
v_call: TRBV3-1/TRBV3-2
d_call: TRBD1
j_call: TRBJ2-7
clone_size: NA

cdr3_aa: CASSLYIAGNTIYF
cdr3_nt: TGTGCCAGCAGCCTCTACATAGCTGGAAACACCATATATTTT
v_call: TRBV11-3
d_call: NA
j_call: TRBJ1-3
clone_size: NA

cdr3_aa: CASSVGAASSYEQYF
cdr3_nt: TGTGCCAGCAGCGTAGGTGCAGCAAGCTCCTACGAGCAGTACTTC
v_call: TRBV9
d_call: NA
j_call: TRBJ2-7
clone_size: NA

cdr3_aa: CASSLAGSVGGNTIYF
cdr3_nt: TGCGCCAGCAGCTTGGCCGGGTCGGTTGGTGGAAACACCATATATTTT
v_call: TRBV5-1
d_call: NA
j_call: TRBJ1-3
clone_size: NA

cdr3_aa: CASSLDGTAYGYTF
cdr3_nt: TGTGCCAGCAGCTTAGATGGCACGGCCTATGGCTACACCTTC
v_call: TRBV7-2
d_call: NA
j_call: TRBJ1-2
clone_size: NA

cdr3_aa: CASMNRDRGNIQYF
cdr3_nt: TGTGCCAGTATGAACCGGGACAGGGGAAACATTCAGTACTTC
v_call: TRBV19
d_call: TRBD1
j_call: TRBJ2-4
clone_size: NA

cdr3_aa: CASSLGGLAGGPTDTQYF
cdr3_nt: TGTGCCAGCAGCTTGGGGGGACTAGCGGGGGGACCCACAGATACGCAGTATTTT
v_call: TRBV5-4
d_call: TRBD2
j_call: TRBJ2-3
clone_size: NA

cdr3_aa: CASSTGAYNEQFF
cdr3_nt: TGTGCCAGCAGCACCGGGGCCTACAATGAGCAGTTCTTC
v_call: TRBV6-5
d_call: NA
j_call: TRBJ2-1
clone_size: NA

cdr3_aa: CASSSNSPLHF
cdr3_nt: TGTGCCAGCAGCTCAAATTCACCCCTCCACTTT
v_call: TRBV11-2
d_call: NA
j_call: TRBJ1-6
clone_size: NA

cdr3_aa: CASSRGSLASSYEQYF
cdr3_nt: TGTGCCAGTAGTCGGGGGAGCCTAGCGAGCTCCTACGAGCAGTACTTC
v_call: TRBV19
d_call: NA
j_call: TRBJ2-7
clone_size: NA

cdr3_aa: CASSGLGRGRGEKLFF
cdr3_nt: TGTGCCAGCAGTGGACTCGGCAGGGGACGGGGTGAAAAACTGTTTTTT
v_call: TRBV28
d_call: NA
j_call: TRBJ1-4
clone_size: NA

cdr3_aa: CASSPLRTVGGMDNEQFF
cdr3_nt: TGTGCCAGCAGCCCACTCCGAACTGTGGGGGGCATGGACAATGAGCAGTTCTTC
v_call: TRBV6-2/TRBV6-3
d_call: NA
j_call: TRBJ2-1
clone_size: NA

cdr3_aa: CASSTANSPLHF
cdr3_nt: TGTGCCAGCTCAACCGCAAATTCACCCCTCCACTTT
v_call: TRBV18
d_call: NA
j_call: TRBJ1-6
clone_size: once

cdr3_aa: CASSLVASPGGELFF
cdr3_nt: TGTGCCAGCAGCTTAGTGGCCAGCCCCGGTGGGGAGCTGTTTTTT
v_call: TRBV7-9
d_call: NA
j_call: TRBJ2-2
clone_size: NA

cdr3_aa: CASSLKGSSGNTIYF
cdr3_nt: TGTGCCAGCAGCTTAAAGGGGAGCTCTGGAAACACCATATATTTT
v_call: TRBV7-9
d_call: NA
j_call: TRBJ1-3
clone_size: NA

cdr3_aa: CASSLDNQGPLHF
cdr3_nt: TGTGCCAGCAGTCTTGACAACCAGGGGCCCCTCCACTTT
v_call: TRBV5-4
d_call: NA
j_call: TRBJ1-6
clone_size: NA

cdr3_aa: CASSHRAQNYNEQFF
cdr3_nt: TGCGCCAGCAGCCATCGGGCACAGAACTACAATGAGCAGTTCTTC
v_call: TRBV4-1
d_call: NA
j_call: TRBJ2-1
clone_size: NA

cdr3_aa: CASRPDRAGETQYF
cdr3_nt: TGTGCCAGCAGACCGGACAGGGCGGGGGAGACCCAGTACTTC
v_call: TRBV2
d_call: TRBD1
j_call: TRBJ2-5
clone_size: NA

cdr3_aa: CASSLRDSGNTIYF
cdr3_nt: TGTGCCAGCAGCCTACGGGACTCTGGAAACACCATATATTTT
v_call: TRBV7-9
d_call: NA
j_call: TRBJ1-3
clone_size: NA

cdr3_aa: CASSIQGDSNQPQHF
cdr3_nt: TGTGCCAGTAGTATACAGGGCGATAGCAATCAGCCCCAGCATTTT
v_call: TRBV19
d_call: NA
j_call: TRBJ1-5
clone_size: NA

cdr3_aa: CASSQGMAYEQYF
cdr3_nt: TGCGCCAGCAGCCAGGGGATGGCCTACGAGCAGTACTTC
v_call: TRBV4-1
d_call: NA
j_call: TRBJ2-7
clone_size: NA

cdr3_aa: CASRASEGYNEQFF
cdr3_nt: TGTGCCAGCCGGGCTAGCGAGGGTTACAATGAGCAGTTCTTC
v_call: TRBV2
d_call: NA
j_call: TRBJ2-1
clone_size: NA

cdr3_aa: CASSQWRTSYGYTF
cdr3_nt: TGTGCCAGCAGCCAATGGCGGACGAGCTATGGCTACACCTTC
v_call: TRBV3-1/TRBV3-2
d_call: NA
j_call: TRBJ1-2
clone_size: NA

cdr3_aa: CASSARDRDTEAFF
cdr3_nt: TGTGCCAGCAGCGCCAGGGACAGGGACACTGAAGCTTTCTTT
v_call: TRBV5-6
d_call: TRBD1
j_call: TRBJ1-1
clone_size: few

cdr3_aa: CASSLGIGHPRDGYTF
cdr3_nt: TGTGCCAGCAGCTTAGGGATCGGACACCCAAGGGATGGCTACACCTTC
v_call: TRBV11-2
d_call: NA
j_call: TRBJ1-2
clone_size: NA

cdr3_aa: CSASKVMATDTQYF
cdr3_nt: TGCAGTGCTAGTAAGGTGATGGCCACAGATACGCAGTATTTT
v_call: TRBV20-1
d_call: NA
j_call: TRBJ2-3
clone_size: NA

cdr3_aa: CASSLARDSPLHF
cdr3_nt: TGTGCCAGCAGCTTAGCCCGGGATTCACCCCTCCACTTT
v_call: TRBV7-3
d_call: NA
j_call: TRBJ1-6
clone_size: NA

cdr3_aa: CAISESLAGKVRTQYF
cdr3_nt: TGTGCCATCAGTGAGTCACTAGCGGGGAAGGTACGGACCCAGTACTTC
v_call: TRBV10-3
d_call: TRBD2
j_call: TRBJ2-5
clone_size: NA

cdr3_aa: CASSQVSGTGANVLTF
cdr3_nt: TGCGCCAGCAGCCAAGTTTCCGGTACTGGGGCCAACGTCCTGACTTTC
v_call: TRBV4-3
d_call: NA
j_call: TRBJ2-6
clone_size: NA

cdr3_aa: CASSVPGPGVVRTQYF
cdr3_nt: TGTGCCAGCAGCGTTCCGGGACCCGGCGTCGTTAGGACCCAGTACTTC
v_call: TRBV11-2
d_call: NA
j_call: TRBJ2-5
clone_size: NA

cdr3_aa: CSARWDEAFF
cdr3_nt: TGCAGTGCTAGATGGGATGAAGCTTTCTTT
v_call: TRBV20-1
d_call: NA
j_call: TRBJ1-1
clone_size: once